This T cell receptor beta chain originates from a study of cytotoxic CD8 clonotypes in ibrutinib-treated CLL (dated by TCRdb to the early 2020s). For the study in its entirety: In this cohort, 15 patients were treatment-naive and 11 to 12 were relapsed/refractory, while about 18 had unmutated IGHV. Every remission and progressive disease sample was obtained while ibrutinib was still being received by the patients. Cryopreserved peripheral blood mononuclear cells were collected before treatment, at response, and at either disease progression or sustained remission. Response samples were obtained after a median of roughly eleven months of treatment, with a range of roughly 6 to 36 months. Responses were partial in 24 patients and complete in 2; after median approximately 66 months follow-up, some 15 stayed in remission and roughly twelve progressed. An average of about 250,000 productive templates and 94,082 productive rearrangements was obtained per sample. Longitudinal samples were available for 26 of the 86 trial participants.

A MiSeq instrument was used for deep resolution sequencing, which targeted depths ranging from 1 in 1 million up to 1 in 200,000 T cells, with coverage averaging 10x for each clonotype. The immunoSEQ hsTCRB Kit was used to generate the TCR beta libraries. The original pipeline was this. ImmunoSEQ Data Assistant and ImmunoSEQ Analyzer were used for data analysis, and V, D and J genes were assigned according to IMGT definitions. Clonality was computed as one minus normalized Shannon entropy of productive rearrangement frequencies, ranging from 0 to 1. Only overrepresented clonotypes making up at least 0.05% of the repertoire of each patient were included in the public clonotype analysis. Thirteen repertoires from age-matched healthy donors, obtained from immuneACCESS, served as clonality controls. In TCRdb, the immuneACCESS table is reduced to in-frame sequences with V and J assigned. These tables do not hold every clone; where another copy was compared, an unresolved V gene accounts for under half, and the others remain unexplained. D and trimming were read from the DNA, whereas the V and J calls and clone size are those reported in that table. The sample table contains around 160,000 clones; only one count was recorded for roughly 84% of them. The top ten hold 3% to 3.5% of the sample.

Beyond this particular receptor, the publication reports: Baseline clonality exceeded that of age-matched healthy donors and correlated strongly with circulating CD8+ T-cell counts. An increase in clonality was observed at ibrutinib response, with clonality remaining stable during sustained remission and falling back toward baseline at progression. Public clonotypes were rare and either shrank or stayed stable during treatment, and the rise in clonality at ibrutinib response reflected expansion of private clonotypes. Sustained-remission and progressing patients did not have matched sampling times, and lymph node repertoires were not examined.

A remark on this clone: Its antigen is currently not known. No clone much larger than this one lies a single base away; base qualities are absent.

This specimen's time point label, interpreted: progressive disease on ibrutinib. For TCR beta library preparation, roughly 2.2 micrograms of genomic DNA were isolated from cryopreserved PBMCs. Longitudinal blood samples from CLL patients receiving ibrutinib monotherapy were subjected to high-throughput TCR beta sequencing. The patients were enrolled in a single-center, open-label phase 2 trial of ibrutinib monotherapy. Via the germline V gene, CDR1 is MDHEN and CDR2 SYDVKM. Trimming takes 6 bases off V and 8 bases off J; junction bases not matched to a gene: 14. The CDR3 runs 16 residues from the cysteine to the phenylalanine. The retained sequence is limited to the CDR3, 48 bases, with the frame set at the first base.

This TCR came from a human donor with chronic lymphocytic leukemia. The V and J genes are TRBV28 and TRBJ1-2; a stretch of 11 junction bases matches TRBD1. This sample comprised PBMCs, obtained at disease progression, from a patient treated with ibrutinib. The CDR3 protein is CASRAGQGGGFSGYTF. The DNA sequence is as follows: TGTGCCAGCAGAGCGGGACAGGGGGGTGGTTTCAGCGGCTACACCTTC.